The sequence of this T cell receptor (beta chain) was determined in a study of spatial heterogeneity in lung cancer (dated by TCRdb to between 2019 and 2020). Context from the whole study: Beta-chain transcripts were consistently detected in greater numbers than alpha-chain transcripts, which likely reflected higher beta-chain transcript abundance. In tumor regions, TCR transcript counts showed a strong correlation with a T cell transcriptional module score derived from matched bulk RNA-seq. In the raw uncorrected reads, each unique combination of TCR and UMI appeared more than ten times on average. In non-small cell lung cancer, the study made a quantitative comparison of TCR alpha and beta repertoires among multiple tumor regions, matched nontumor lung and blood. TCR repertoire features were related to nonsynonymous mutation counts determined by whole-exome sequencing of tumor tissue. Both alpha and beta chains were TCR-sequenced in samples taken at surgery, namely 220 tumor regions, 63 to 70 matched nontumor lung samples and roughly 56 PBMC samples. Overall results and qualifications from the work: The number of expanded intratumoral alpha and beta TCRs correlated with the tumor nonsynonymous mutation count. Additional single-cell paired TCR alpha and beta sequencing was considered necessary to confirm, at a functional level, the hypothesis that regional TCRs recognize regional mutations. Counts of ubiquitous and regional expanded TCRs were found to correlate with counts of ubiquitous and regional nonsynonymous mutations, respectively. TCR-seq coverage of tumor T cells was estimated at only 7% to 8.5% for alpha chains and 13% for beta chains.

The time point label of this sample denotes: sample taken at primary tumor resection. Donors were approximately 72 patients with early-stage, untreated non-small cell lung cancer from the lung TRACERx cohort. Without any cell sorting, TCR sequencing was performed on whole RNA extracted either from tumor and nontumor lung tissue or from cryopreserved PBMC samples. Only patients with enough RNA available from two or more tumor regions were chosen for TCR sequencing. Before being selected, tumor and adjacent nontumor lung specimens were reviewed by a lung pathologist. The library came from 5' RACE. The instrument was a NextSeq 500. The TCR library protocol attached a unique molecular identifier to each TCR cDNA molecule to allow correction of PCR and sequencing errors. In the original analysis: TCR identification, UMI-based error correction and CDR3 extraction were performed with Decombinator tools. Expanded TCRs were defined as those above a frequency of 2 per 1,000, corresponding to the top 1% of the tumor frequency distribution. Expanded tumor TCRs were classed as regional if statistically deemed absent (corrected P<0.05) from at least one tumor region, otherwise ubiquitous. Renyi diversity was calculated using the R vegan package after each repertoire was subsampled 100 times to 5,000 TCRs. CDR3 similarity networks were built from amino acid triplet string-kernel similarity, connecting CDR3s with pairwise similarity above 0.82. TCRdb took the public reads, trimmed them with fastp at Q25, ran MiXCR for clone calling and kept in-frame beta chains. Each CDR3 protein appears once, grouped with its most common genes and DNA. The V and J calls follow TCRdb's processing rather than the paper's. In this sample the table shows about 15,000 distinct CDR3 sequences, around 6.2% of which occur a single time. Of the sample, 6.8% falls within the top ten clones.

The CDR3 runs 15 amino acids, cysteine and phenylalanine included. Of all the DNA, just the CDR3 is kept, 45 bases in frame from base 1. V is cut back by 8 bases and J by 3 bases, with 7 bases in the junction unmatched. Based on the germline V gene (reference sequence), the CDR1 and CDR2 sequences are MNHNY and SVGAGI. This clonotype was observed many times. Its antigen target is currently unknown. No much larger clonotype is one base removed from it; base qualities were not supplied. Found in a library prepared for alpha chains, this beta chain is an off-target read, and its abundance has little meaning.

Recombination connected TRBV6-6 to TRBJ2-5, with 12 bases aligning to TRBD1. This receptor was taken from a male donor with early-stage non-small cell lung cancer. The material was lung tumor tissue, obtained at surgery. The DNA sequence reads TGTGCCAGCCGCCGGGGGACAGGGGGCGAAGAGACCCAGTACTTC. Translated, it gives CASRRGTGGEETQYF.